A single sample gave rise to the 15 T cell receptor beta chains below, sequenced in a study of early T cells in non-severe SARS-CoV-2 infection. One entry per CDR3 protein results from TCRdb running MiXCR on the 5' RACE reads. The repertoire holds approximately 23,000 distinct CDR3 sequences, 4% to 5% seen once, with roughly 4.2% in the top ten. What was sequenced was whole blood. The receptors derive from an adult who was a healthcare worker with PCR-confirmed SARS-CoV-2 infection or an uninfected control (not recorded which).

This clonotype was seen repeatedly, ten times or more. CDR3 bases: TGTGCCAGCAGTTTAGGAGACAGTAGCACAGATACGCAGTATTTT. Translating it yields CASSLGDSSTDTQYF. The chain combines TRBV12-3 or TRBV12-4 with TRBJ2-3; weak D call: TRBD1 (5 bases). This CDR3 has 15 amino acids. Trimming shortened V by 1 base and J by 0 bases, and 8 bases separated the two germline ends.

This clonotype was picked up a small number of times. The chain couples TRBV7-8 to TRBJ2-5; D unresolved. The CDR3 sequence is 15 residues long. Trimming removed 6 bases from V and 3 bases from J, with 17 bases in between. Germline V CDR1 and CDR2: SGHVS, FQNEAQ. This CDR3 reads CASSFKRDPKETQYF. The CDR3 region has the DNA TGTGCCAGCAGTTTTAAGCGCGACCCCAAAGAGACCCAGTACTTC.

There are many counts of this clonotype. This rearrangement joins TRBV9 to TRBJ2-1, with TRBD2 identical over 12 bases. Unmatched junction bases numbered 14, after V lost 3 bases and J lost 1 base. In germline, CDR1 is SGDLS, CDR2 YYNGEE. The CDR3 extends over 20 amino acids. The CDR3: CASSDGLAGHLLSSYNEQFF. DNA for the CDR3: TGTGCCAGCAGCGACGGACTAGCGGGACACCTCCTATCGTCCTACAATGAGCAGTTCTTC.

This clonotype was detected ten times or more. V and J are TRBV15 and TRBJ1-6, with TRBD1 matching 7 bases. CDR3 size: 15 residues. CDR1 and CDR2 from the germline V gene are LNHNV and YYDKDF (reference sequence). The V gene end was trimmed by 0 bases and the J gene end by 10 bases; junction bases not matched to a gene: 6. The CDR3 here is CATSREVRQGSPLHF. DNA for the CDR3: TGTGCCACCAGCAGAGAGGTTAGACAGGGCTCACCCCTCCACTTT.

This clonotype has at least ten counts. Here the CDR3 reads CASSPSPYSGGFNEQFF. The CDR3 DNA reads TGCGCCAGCAGCCCTAGTCCCTATAGCGGGGGATTCAATGAGCAGTTCTTC. The chain carries TRBV4-1 and TRBJ2-1, with 9 bases lining up with TRBD2. V lost 4 bases and J lost 6; bases outside the gene matches: 13. There are 17 residues in the CDR3. The germline CDR1 and CDR2 sequences are MGHRA and YSYEKL.

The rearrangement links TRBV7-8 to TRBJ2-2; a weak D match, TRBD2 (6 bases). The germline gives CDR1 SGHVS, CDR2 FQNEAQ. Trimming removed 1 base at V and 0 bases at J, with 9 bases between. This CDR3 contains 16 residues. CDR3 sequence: CASSLVAVANTGELFF. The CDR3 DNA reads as TGTGCCAGCAGCTTAGTAGCGGTTGCGAACACCGGGGAGCTGTTTTTT.

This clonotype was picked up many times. CDR3 in amino acids: CASSFRDRKNIQYF. In DNA, the CDR3 is TGTGCCAGCAGCTTCCGGGACAGGAAAAACATTCAGTACTTC. This sequence joins TRBV5-4 and TRBJ2-4; the match to TRBD1 covers 8 bases. Germline lookup yields CDR1 SGHNT and CDR2 YYREEE (reference sequence). Unmatched junction bases numbered 2, after V lost 2 bases and J lost 4 bases. The CDR3 extends over 14 amino acids.

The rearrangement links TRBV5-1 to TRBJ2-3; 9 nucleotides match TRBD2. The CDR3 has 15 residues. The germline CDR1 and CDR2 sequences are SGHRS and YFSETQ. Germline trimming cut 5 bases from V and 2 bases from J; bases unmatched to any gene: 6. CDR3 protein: CASSGSGSFTDTQYF. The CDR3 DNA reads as TGCGCCAGCAGTGGTAGCGGGAGTTTCACAGATACGCAGTATTTT.

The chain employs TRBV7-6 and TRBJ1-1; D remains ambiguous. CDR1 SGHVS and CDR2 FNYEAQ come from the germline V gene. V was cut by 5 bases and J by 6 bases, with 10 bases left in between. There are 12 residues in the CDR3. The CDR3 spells CASSPPGAEAFF. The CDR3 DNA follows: TGTGCCAGCAGCCCCCCGGGCGCTGAAGCTTTCTTT.

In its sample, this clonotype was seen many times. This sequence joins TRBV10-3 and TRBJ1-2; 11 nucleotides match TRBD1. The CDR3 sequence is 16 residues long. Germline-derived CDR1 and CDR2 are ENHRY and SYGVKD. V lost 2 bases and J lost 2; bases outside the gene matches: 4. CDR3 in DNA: TGTGCCATCAGTGAGGCCGGGACAGGGGGGAACTATGGCTACACCTTC. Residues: CAISEAGTGGNYGYTF.

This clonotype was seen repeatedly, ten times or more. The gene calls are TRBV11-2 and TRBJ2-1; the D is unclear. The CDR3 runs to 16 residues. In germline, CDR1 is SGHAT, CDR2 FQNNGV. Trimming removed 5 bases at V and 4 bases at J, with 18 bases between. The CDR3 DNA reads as TGTGCCAGCAGCCCCATCAGTGGAAAAACGTACAATGAGCAGTTCTTC. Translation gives CASSPISGKTYNEQFF.

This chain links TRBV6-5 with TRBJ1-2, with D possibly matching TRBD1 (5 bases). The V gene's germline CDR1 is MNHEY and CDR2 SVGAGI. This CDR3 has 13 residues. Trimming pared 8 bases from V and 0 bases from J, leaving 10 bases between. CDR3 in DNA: TGTGCCAGCGGAAAGGGGACTAACTATGGCTACACCTTC. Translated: CASGKGTNYGYTF.

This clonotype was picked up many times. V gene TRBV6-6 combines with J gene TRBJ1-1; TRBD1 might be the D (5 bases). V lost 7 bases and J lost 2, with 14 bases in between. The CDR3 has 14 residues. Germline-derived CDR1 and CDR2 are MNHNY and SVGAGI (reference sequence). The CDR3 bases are TGTGCCAGCAAAATACAGGTAGTCAACACTGAAGCTTTCTTT. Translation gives CASKIQVVNTEAFF.

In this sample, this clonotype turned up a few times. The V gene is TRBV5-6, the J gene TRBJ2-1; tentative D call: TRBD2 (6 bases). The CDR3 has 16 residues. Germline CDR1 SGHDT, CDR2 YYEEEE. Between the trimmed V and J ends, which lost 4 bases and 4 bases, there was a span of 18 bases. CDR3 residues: CASSLSGTGVYNEQFF. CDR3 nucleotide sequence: TGTGCCAGCAGCCTCTCCGGGACGGGAGTATACAATGAGCAGTTCTTC.

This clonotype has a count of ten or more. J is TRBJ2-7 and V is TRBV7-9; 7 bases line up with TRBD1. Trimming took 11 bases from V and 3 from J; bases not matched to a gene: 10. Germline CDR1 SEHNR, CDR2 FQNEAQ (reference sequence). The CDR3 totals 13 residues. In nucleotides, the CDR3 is TGTGCCGCCACCGTCGGGGACAGCTACGAGCAGTACTTC. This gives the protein CAATVGDSYEQYF.